This is a list of T cell receptor beta chains from one sample in a study of blood T cells in healthy people across ages. One entry per CDR3 protein results from TCRdb running MiXCR on the 5' RACE reads. The sample lists more than 1,400,000 distinct CDR3 sequences, roughly 40% occurring once. The sample comprised blood. These receptors all come from a young woman in good health. Each CDR3 is given with its conserved first and last residue. Each record gives: CDR3 protein, CDR3 DNA, clone size, D gene, J gene, V gene. A D gene is named only where the DNA matches it firmly. The size field is filled for only some rows; it gives once, few, many or a size class.

CSVERDSTDTQYF | TGCAGCGTTGAACGTGATAGCACAGATACGCAGTATTTT | few | - | TRBJ2-3 | TRBV29-1
CASSVAAGVSYNEQFF | TGTGCCAGCAGCGTAGCTGCGGGGGTTTCCTACAATGAGCAGTTCTTC | few | TRBD2 | TRBJ2-1 | TRBV9
CSALLSYNEQFF | TGCAGTGCTCTTCTCTCCTACAATGAGCAGTTCTTC | - | - | TRBJ2-1 | TRBV20-1
CASRLTGVGNQPQHF | TGTGCCAGCAGGCTGACAGGGGTCGGGAATCAGCCCCAGCATTTT | - | TRBD1 | TRBJ1-5 | TRBV6-1
CASSFLAGVGISNEQFF | TGTGCCAGCAGCTTTCTAGCGGGAGTAGGTATCTCCAATGAGCAGTTCTTC | few | TRBD2 | TRBJ2-1 | TRBV7-9
CASSLAAQAYEQYF | TGCGCCAGCAGCTTGGCCGCGCAGGCGTACGAGCAGTACTTC | few | - | TRBJ2-7 | TRBV5-1
CSVTRQFANTGELFF | TGCAGCGTTACCCGACAGTTCGCGAACACCGGGGAGCTGTTTTTT | - | - | TRBJ2-2 | TRBV29-1
CASSSGVETQYF | TGTGCCAGCAGTTCCGGGGTAGAGACCCAGTACTTC | many | - | TRBJ2-5 | TRBV12-3/TRBV12-4
CATSRDDTHNEQYF | TGTGCCACCAGTAGGGACGATACCCACAATGAGCAGTACTTC | - | - | TRBJ2-7 | TRBV24-1
CASSFYYGGIANYGYTF | TGTGCCAGCAGCTTTTATTACGGGGGGATAGCTAACTATGGCTACACCTTC | - | - | TRBJ1-2 | TRBV7-9
CSARPRPSYEQYF | TGCAGTGCTAGACCCAGGCCCAGCTACGAGCAGTACTTC | few | - | TRBJ2-7 | TRBV20-1
CASSQGDRGLYEQFF | TGCGCCAGCAGCCAAGGGGACAGGGGGTTATATGAGCAGTTCTTC | - | TRBD1 | TRBJ2-1 | TRBV4-1
CASSLVEAGRELFF | TGTGCCAGCAGCTTGGTAGAGGCTGGCAGGGAGCTGTTTTTT | - | - | TRBJ2-2 | TRBV5-6
CASSSDRGASYSEQFF | TGTGCCAGCAGCTCGGACAGGGGAGCCTCCTACAGTGAGCAGTTCTTC | - | TRBD1 | TRBJ2-1 | TRBV14
CASNLEGIYEQYF | TGTGCCAGCAATCTGGAGGGGATATACGAGCAGTACTTC | few | - | TRBJ2-7 | TRBV2
CASSPWRGSVQDEAFF | TGTGCCAGCAGCCCGTGGCGGGGCTCGGTTCAGGATGAAGCTTTCTTT | - | - | TRBJ1-1 | TRBV7-2
CSVEDQFSDIGANVLTF | TGCAGCGTTGAAGATCAGTTCTCGGACATTGGGGCCAACGTCCTGACTTTC | few | - | TRBJ2-6 | TRBV29-1
CASSLVVSGGGDEQFF | TGTGCCAGCAGCTTAGTTGTGAGCGGGGGTGGAGATGAGCAGTTCTTC | - | TRBD2 | TRBJ2-1 | TRBV11-2
CSARDETGEAYEQYF | TGCAGTGCTAGAGATGAGACGGGAGAGGCCTACGAGCAGTACTTC | - | - | TRBJ2-7 | TRBV20-1
CASSLEEEGETQYF | TGTGCCAGCAGCTTAGAGGAAGAAGGAGAGACCCAGTACTTC | few | - | TRBJ2-5 | TRBV5-6
CASSDRQYNEQFF | TGTGCCAGCAGTGATAGACAGTACAATGAGCAGTTCTTC | few | - | TRBJ2-1 | TRBV6-2/TRBV6-3
CASSVGSWTSGTYNEQFF | TGCGCCAGCAGCGTGGGGTCCTGGACTAGCGGGACCTACAATGAGCAGTTCTTC | - | TRBD2 | TRBJ2-1 | TRBV5-1
CASSSIRDRGIQYF | TGTGCCAGCAGTTCTATCCGGGACAGGGGCATTCAGTACTTC | few | TRBD1 | TRBJ2-4 | TRBV27
CASSQGLYEQYF | TGTGCCAGCAGCCAGGGCCTCTACGAGCAGTACTTC | many | - | TRBJ2-7 | TRBV3-1
CASSLKGLVGELFF | TGTGCCAGCAGCTTGAAAGGTTTGGTCGGGGAGCTGTTTTTT | - | - | TRBJ2-2 | TRBV5-6
CASSLEVIGGRNTEAFF | TGCGCCAGCAGCTTAGAGGTGATCGGAGGACGGAACACTGAAGCTTTCTTT | - | - | TRBJ1-1 | TRBV5-1
CASSLISGRGHEQYF | TGTGCCAGCAGTTTAATCTCGGGCAGGGGCCACGAGCAGTACTTC | few | - | TRBJ2-7 | TRBV12-3/TRBV12-4
CASGNRVPNEQFF | TGTGCCAGCGGGAACCGGGTCCCCAATGAGCAGTTCTTC | - | - | TRBJ2-1 | TRBV27
CASSFPGSSDTQYF | TGTGCCAGCAGCTTTCCGGGGTCCTCAGATACGCAGTATTTT | - | - | TRBJ2-3 | TRBV7-9
CAASGTGGRNEQFF | TGTGCCGCCAGCGGTACAGGGGGCAGGAATGAGCAGTTCTTC | - | TRBD1 | TRBJ2-1 | TRBV15
CASRGQTSTDTQYF | TGTGCCAGCCGAGGTCAGACTAGCACAGATACGCAGTATTTT | - | - | TRBJ2-3 | TRBV6-1
CASSRGLAGGAGANVLTF | TGTGCCAGCAGCCGAGGACTAGCGGGAGGGGCTGGGGCCAACGTCCTGACTTTC | - | TRBD2 | TRBJ2-6 | TRBV3-1
CASRWTGDLATNEKLFF | TGTGCCAGCAGGTGGACAGGGGACTTAGCGACTAATGAAAAACTGTTTTTT | - | TRBD1 | TRBJ1-4 | TRBV28
CASGRANERFF | TGTGCTAGTGGTCGGGCCAATGAGCGGTTCTTC | - | - | TRBJ2-1 | TRBV12-5
CSARYPGTGGNQPQHF | TGCAGTGCTAGATACCCTGGGACAGGAGGCAATCAGCCCCAGCATTTT | few | TRBD1 | TRBJ1-5 | TRBV20-1
CASSPLGQPNTEAFF | TGTGCCAGCTCACCGTTGGGACAGCCGAACACTGAAGCTTTCTTT | - | TRBD1 | TRBJ1-1 | TRBV18
CASSLRTARDYGYTF | TGTGCCAGCAGTCTCCGGACAGCCCGAGACTATGGCTACACCTTC | - | - | TRBJ1-2 | TRBV28
CASSLGLEVDEQFF | TGTGCCAGCAGTCTGGGACTTGAAGTGGATGAGCAGTTCTTC | few | - | TRBJ2-1 | TRBV7-9
CSVELGLAGGDTQYF | TGCAGCGTTGAACTCGGCCTAGCGGGAGGAGATACGCAGTATTTT | - | TRBD2 | TRBJ2-3 | TRBV29-1
CASSHQTSGTDTQYF | TGCGCCAGCAGCCACCAGACTAGCGGCACAGATACGCAGTATTTT | many | TRBD2 | TRBJ2-3 | TRBV4-1
CASSLKEQTPYEQYF | TGTGCCAGCAGTTTAAAGGAACAGACCCCCTACGAGCAGTACTTC | - | - | TRBJ2-7 | TRBV27
CASVGVLGQPQHF | TGTGCTAGTGTGGGGGTCCTCGGGCAGCCCCAGCATTTT | few | - | TRBJ1-5 | TRBV12-5
CASSPSPSGGAYEQYF | TGTGCCAGCAGCCCTTCCCCTTCGGGCGGTGCTTACGAGCAGTACTTC | - | - | TRBJ2-7 | TRBV3-1
CASSQDGHGTSVYEQYF | TGCGCCAGCAGCCAAGATGGGCACGGGACTAGCGTCTACGAGCAGTACTTC | few | TRBD2 | TRBJ2-7 | TRBV4-1
CSVPLKGVNEQFF | TGCAGCGTTCCCCTGAAGGGAGTGAATGAGCAGTTCTTC | few | - | TRBJ2-1 | TRBV29-1
CASSPTSGGSPYNEQFF | TGCGCCAGCAGCCCGACTAGCGGGGGGTCTCCCTACAATGAGCAGTTCTTC | - | TRBD2 | TRBJ2-1 | TRBV5-1
CAGGQVMPREQYF | TGTGCCGGCGGACAGGTGATGCCTCGGGAGCAGTATTTT | - | TRBD1 | TRBJ2-3 | TRBV6-1
CAITPTSGNSYEQYF | TGTGCCATCACCCCGACTAGCGGGAACTCCTACGAGCAGTACTTC | - | TRBD2 | TRBJ2-7 | TRBV10-3
CSASASGRSMYNEQFF | TGCAGTGCTAGTGCTAGCGGGAGATCGATGTACAATGAGCAGTTCTTC | few | TRBD2 | TRBJ2-1 | TRBV20-1
CASSYSGGTSYEQYF | TGTGCCAGCAGTTACTCGGGTGGGACGTCCTACGAGCAGTACTTC | - | - | TRBJ2-7 | TRBV6-6
CASSRLVSYEQYF | TGTGCCAGCAGTCGACTAGTCTCCTACGAGCAGTACTTC | few | - | TRBJ2-7 | TRBV6-2/TRBV6-3
CASSSSRTRDYEQYF | TGTGCCAGCAGCTCTTCCCGGACTAGAGACTACGAGCAGTACTTC | few | TRBD2 | TRBJ2-7 | TRBV7-2
CATSPFTEAFF | TGTGCCACATCCCCTTTCACTGAAGCTTTCTTT | many | - | TRBJ1-1 | TRBV6-1
CASSPPDRFSYNEQYF | TGTGCCAGCAGTCCGCCAGACCGTTTCTCCTACAATGAGCAGTACTTC | - | - | TRBJ2-5 | TRBV6-2/TRBV6-3